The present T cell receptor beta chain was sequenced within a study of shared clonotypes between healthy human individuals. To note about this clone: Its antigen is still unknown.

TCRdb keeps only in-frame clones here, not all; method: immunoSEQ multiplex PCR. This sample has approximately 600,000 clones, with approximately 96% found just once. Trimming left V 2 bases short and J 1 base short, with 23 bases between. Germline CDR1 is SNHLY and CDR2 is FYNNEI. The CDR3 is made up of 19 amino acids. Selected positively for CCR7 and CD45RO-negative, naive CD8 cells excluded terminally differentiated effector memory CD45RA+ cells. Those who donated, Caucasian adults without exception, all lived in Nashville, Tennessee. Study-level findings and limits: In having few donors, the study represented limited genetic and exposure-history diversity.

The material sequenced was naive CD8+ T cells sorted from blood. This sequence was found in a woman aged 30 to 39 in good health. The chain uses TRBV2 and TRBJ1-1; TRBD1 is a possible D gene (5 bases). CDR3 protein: CASSESNEGIVASNTEAFF. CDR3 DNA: TGTGCCAGCAGTGAATCCAACGAGGGGATCGTTGCTTCGAACACTGAAGCTTTCTTT.